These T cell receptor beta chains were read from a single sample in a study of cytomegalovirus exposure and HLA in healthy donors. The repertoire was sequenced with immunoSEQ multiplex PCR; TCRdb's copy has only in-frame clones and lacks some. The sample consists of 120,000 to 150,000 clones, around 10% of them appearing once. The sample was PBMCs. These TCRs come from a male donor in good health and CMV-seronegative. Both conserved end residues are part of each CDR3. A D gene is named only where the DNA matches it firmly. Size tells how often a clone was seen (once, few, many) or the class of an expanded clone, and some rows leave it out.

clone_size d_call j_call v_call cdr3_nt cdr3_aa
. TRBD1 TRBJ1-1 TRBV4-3 TGCGCCAGCAGCCGCAGGACAGGCGTCAACACTGAAGCTTTCTTT CASSRRTGVNTEAFF
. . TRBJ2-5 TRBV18 TGTGCCAGCTCGCTTACCTCGACAGTGAACAAGGAGACCCAGTACTTC CASSLTSTVNKETQYF
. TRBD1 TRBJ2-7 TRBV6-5 TGTGCCAGCAGTTCCGCGGGACAGGGGCACTACGAGCAGTACTTC CASSSAGQGHYEQYF
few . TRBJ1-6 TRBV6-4 TGTGCCAGCAGTGAGGGGGGGAATAATTCACCCCTCCACTTT CASSEGGNNSPLHF
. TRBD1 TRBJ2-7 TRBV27 TGTGCCAGCAGTTTATTTCTCTCGGGGAACAGGGGTCTTTCCTACGAGCAGTACTTC CASSLFLSGNRGLSYEQYF
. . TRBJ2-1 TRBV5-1 TGCGCCAGCACCCCGACAGGGACTTACAATGAGCAGTTCTTC CASTPTGTYNEQFF
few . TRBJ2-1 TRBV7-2 TGTGCCAGCAGCTTAGGCACTAGTATGATCCGTGAGCAGTTCTTC CASSLGTSMIREQFF
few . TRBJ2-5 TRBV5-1 TGCGCCAGCAGCTTGCGAGAGACCCAGTACTTC CASSLRETQYF
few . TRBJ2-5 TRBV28 TGTGCCAGCAATCAGGGACAAGAGACCCAGTACTTC CASNQGQETQYF
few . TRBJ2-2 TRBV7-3 TGTGCCAGCAGACCGGGACTGAACACCGGGGAGCTGTTTTTT CASRPGLNTGELFF
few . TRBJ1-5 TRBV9 TGTGCCAGCAGCGTAGGAGGGAACAGCAATCAGCCCCAGCATTTT CASSVGGNSNQPQHF
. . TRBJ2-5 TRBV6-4 TGTGCCAGCCCGTGGGGGGAAGAGACCCAGTACTTC CASPWGEETQYF
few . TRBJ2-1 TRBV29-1 TGCAGCGTAGGTGGCGGGGAAACAAATGAGCAGTTCTTC CSVGGGETNEQFF
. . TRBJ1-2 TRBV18 TGTGCCAGCTCTTACGGGGTAGTGAACTATGGCTACACCTTC CASSYGVVNYGYTF
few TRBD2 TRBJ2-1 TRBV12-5 TGTGCTAGTGAAAGGGGTAGCGGGAGGGGGGAGCAGTTCTTC CASERGSGRGEQFF
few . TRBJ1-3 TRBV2 TGTGCCAGCAGTTTCGACAGTCGCGGAAACACCATATATTTT CASSFDSRGNTIYF
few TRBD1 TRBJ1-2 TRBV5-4 TGTGCCAGCAGCTTAAAGGGACAGGGCTATGGCTACACCTTC CASSLKGQGYGYTF
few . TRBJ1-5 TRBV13 TGTGCCAGCAGCCCCACCGCACTTGAGCCCCAGCATTTT CASSPTALEPQHF
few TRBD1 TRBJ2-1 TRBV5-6 TGTGCCAGCAGCTTGTGGGACAGGGGAATGTTGGATGAGCAGTTCTTC CASSLWDRGMLDEQFF
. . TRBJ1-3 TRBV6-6 TGTGCCAGCAGTCCCTCGGGGGCTGGAAACACCATATATTTT CASSPSGAGNTIYF
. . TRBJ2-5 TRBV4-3 TGCGCCAGCAGCCCCTCTATGCGACAGGGTGGAGGGGGGATGACCCAGTACTTC CASSPSMRQGGGGMTQYF
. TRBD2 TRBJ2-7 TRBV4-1 TGCGCCAGCAGCCAAGAGAAGCGGGAGTCTTTCGAGCAGTACTTC CASSQEKRESFEQYF
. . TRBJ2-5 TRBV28 TGTGCCAGTAGGGGGAGAGGGGAGACCCAGTACTTC CASRGRGETQYF
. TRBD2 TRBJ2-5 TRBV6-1 TGTGCCAGCGGGGGGATAGCGGGGGAACAAGAGACCCAGTACTTC CASGGIAGEQETQYF
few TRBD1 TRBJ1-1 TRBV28 TGTGCCAGCTTCGACAGGGGATCGAACACTGAAGCTTTCTTT CASFDRGSNTEAFF
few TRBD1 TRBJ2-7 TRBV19 TGTGCCAGTAGTATAGCTGAGGGGGCCCACGAGCAGTACTTC CASSIAEGAHEQYF
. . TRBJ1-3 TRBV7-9 TGTGCCAGCAGCTTAGCGCGGGTGGGAGACTCTGGAAACACCATATATTTT CASSLARVGDSGNTIYF
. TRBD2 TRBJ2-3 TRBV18 TGTGCCAGCTCATCCCGGACTAGCGGGTCACACACAGATACGCAGTATTTT CASSSRTSGSHTDTQYF
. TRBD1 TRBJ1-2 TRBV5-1 TGCGCCAGCAGCTTGGGACAGGGGCGGTTGGACTATGGCTACACCTTC CASSLGQGRLDYGYTF
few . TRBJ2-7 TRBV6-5 TGTGCCAGCAGTCATGACAACTCCTACGAGCAGTACTTC CASSHDNSYEQYF
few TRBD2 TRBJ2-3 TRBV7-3 TGTGCCAGCAGCGCCAGCGGGGGGACTCTAGATACGCAGTATTTT CASSASGGTLDTQYF
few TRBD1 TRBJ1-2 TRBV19 TGTGCCAGTAGTACTCTACAGGGGGCATGGGGCTACACCTTC CASSTLQGAWGYTF
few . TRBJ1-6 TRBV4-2 TGTGCCAGCAGCCAACAATCCTATAATTCACCCCTCCACTTT CASSQQSYNSPLHF
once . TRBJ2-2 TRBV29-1 TGCAGCGTCGAAGCAGGGTTTAAAACCGGGGAGCTGTTTTTT CSVEAGFKTGELFF
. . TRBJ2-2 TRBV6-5 TGTGCCAGCAGTTACACAGGGCCCGAGAACACCGGGGAGCTGTTTTTT CASSYTGPENTGELFF
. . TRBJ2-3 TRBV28 TGTGCCAGCACCCACAAAACATGGACAGATACGCAGTATTTT CASTHKTWTDTQYF
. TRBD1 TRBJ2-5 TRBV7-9 TGTGCCAGCAGCTTATCAGGGGGTGAGACCCAGTACTTC CASSLSGGETQYF
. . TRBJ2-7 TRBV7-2 TGTGCCAGCAGCTTTACAGGGTGGTACGAGCAGTACTTC CASSFTGWYEQYF
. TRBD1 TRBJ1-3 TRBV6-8 TGTGCCAGCAGTTTCCCCCCCCAGGCGGACAGGGAATCTGGAAACACCATATATTTT CASSFPPQADRESGNTIYF
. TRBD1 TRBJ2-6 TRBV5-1 TGCGCCAGCCATTCCGGAGGACAGGGGGCGCTTGGGGCCAACGTCCTGACTTTC CASHSGGQGALGANVLTF
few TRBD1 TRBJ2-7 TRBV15 TGTGCCACCAGCCGAAGGGGACAGGAGTCCTACGAGCAGTACTTC CATSRRGQESYEQYF
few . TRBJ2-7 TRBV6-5 TGTGCCAGCAGTTACCAGCCACGGAGCTCCTACGAGCAGTACTTC CASSYQPRSSYEQYF
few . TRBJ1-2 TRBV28 TGTGCCAGCAGCTCCTGCGGCAGGGTCTATGGCTACACCTTC CASSSCGRVYGYTF
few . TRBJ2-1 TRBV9 TGTGCCAGCAGCGTAGATGGGGCGCTTGAGCAGTTCTTC CASSVDGALEQFF
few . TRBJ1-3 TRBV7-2 TGTGCCAGCAGGCTAGCCTCTGGAAACACCATATATTTT CASRLASGNTIYF
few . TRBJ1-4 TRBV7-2 TGTGCCAGCAGCTCCCGGGCAACTAATGAAAAACTGTTTTTT CASSSRATNEKLFF
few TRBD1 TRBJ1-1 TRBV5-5 TGTGCCAGCAGCTGGGACAGGGAGTACACTGAAGCTTTCTTT CASSWDREYTEAFF
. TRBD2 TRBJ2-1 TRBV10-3 TGTGCCGGAGCGGGAGGGAGCTCCTACAATGAGCAGTTCTTC CAGAGGSSYNEQFF
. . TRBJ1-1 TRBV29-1 TGCAGCGTTGAAGTAACTGAAGCTTTCTTT CSVEVTEAFF
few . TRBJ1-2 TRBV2 TGTGCCAGCAGTGAGGGGACTGACTATGGCTACACCTTC CASSEGTDYGYTF
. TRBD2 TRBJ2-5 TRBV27 TGTGCCAGCAGCGCTGGACTAGCGGGAGTAGAGACCCAGTACTTC CASSAGLAGVETQYF
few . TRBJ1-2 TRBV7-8 TGTGCCAGCAGCTTAAGCAGCGGTAATGGCTACACCTTC CASSLSSGNGYTF
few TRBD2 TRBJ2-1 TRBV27 TGTGCCAGCAGTTTAGAGACTAGCGGGGTCCGATTCTTC CASSLETSGVRFF
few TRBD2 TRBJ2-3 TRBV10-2 TGCGCCAGCAGGGGACTAGCGGGAGGGCGCGGAGATACGCAGTATTTT CASRGLAGGRGDTQYF
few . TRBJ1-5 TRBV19 TGTGCCAGTAGTATTAATGGGCGCGGCAATCAGCCCCAGCATTTT CASSINGRGNQPQHF
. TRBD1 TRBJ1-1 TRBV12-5 TGTGCTAGTGGTTTGGCCCAGGGGGCGCACACTGAAGCTTTCTTT CASGLAQGAHTEAFF
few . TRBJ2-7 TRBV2 TGTGCCAGCAGTGAAGCGCTTATAACTACCTACGAGCAGTACTTC CASSEALITTYEQYF
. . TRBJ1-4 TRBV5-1 TGCGCCAGCAGCTTGATGAGGGGGAGTGAAAAACTGTTTTTT CASSLMRGSEKLFF
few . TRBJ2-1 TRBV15 TGTGCCACCAGCAGAGGGGGCGGGGACTCCTACAATGAGCAGTTCTTC CATSRGGGDSYNEQFF